This note documents a single TCR beta chain sequence. Its antigen is not known. This sample is drawn from a study of PD-1 blockade in classical Hodgkin lymphoma. Findings of the study overall: Unlike CD8+ TCR diversity, which did not rise significantly by C4D1, CD4+ TCR diversity did. In newly diagnosed patients, baseline TCR diversity was reportedly below that of healthy donors. Diversity similar to that of newly diagnosed patients was seen at baseline in complete responders. Some patients began nivolumab under 1 year after ASCT. These patients were excluded from later analyses.

After autologous stem cell transplantation all patients relapsed, and prior brentuximab vedotin exposure differed between cohorts. Sequenced by immunoSEQ multiplex PCR; TCRdb stores in-frame clones only, minus some. The sample has almost 100,000 clones, roughly 92% seen once; the top ten hold 2.8%. The input for sequencing was peripheral blood mononuclear cells (PBMCs), taken at baseline. The TCR sequence derives from a human donor with classical Hodgkin lymphoma.

DNA for the CDR3: TGTGCCATTGGTACTAGCGGTGGAACAGATACGCAGTATTTT. The encoded protein is CAIGTSGGTDTQYF. The V gene is TRBV10-3, the J gene TRBJ2-3; 8 positions agree with TRBD2. Trimming removed 9 bases from V and 3 bases from J; junction bases left unmatched: 8. CDR1 is ENHRY, CDR2 SYGVKD, per germline. The CDR3 extends over 14 amino acids.